The clone carrying this T cell receptor beta chain was recorded at least ten times. The CDR3 has 16 residues. The V gene lost 1 base and the J gene lost 2 bases, with 9 bases spanning the gap. These data belong to a study of blood T cells in healthy people across ages. With a J-beta primer mix and a sample-barcoded 5' primer, a second PCR ran about 6 to 11 cycles. One entry per CDR3 protein, called by TCRdb with MiXCR from the 5' RACE reads. The top ten hold about 11% of the sample, which has around 1.5 million distinct CDR3 sequences, about 32% seen once. The genes are TRBV12-3 or TRBV12-4 and TRBJ2-6; no clear D. The receptor was derived from a woman between 25 and 40 years old in good health. The specimen was blood. The DNA of the CDR3 is TGTGCCAGCAGTTTAGATAAGGCGGCTGGGGCCAACGTCCTGACTTTC. This translates into CASSLDKAAGANVLTF.